This T cell receptor (beta chain) was retrieved from a study of shared clonotypes between healthy human individuals. Study-level background: Each donor contributed plates that comprised three CD4 naive, three CD4 memory, two CD8 naive and one CD8 memory. General study points: Generally, estimated richness proved larger in naive subsets than it did in memory subsets.

Notes on this clone: Its antigen is unknown.

Libraries were prepared by immunoSEQ multiplex PCR; TCRdb keeps only in-frame clonotypes and omits some of them. The data show about 2.4 million clones, with approximately 93% seen just once and approximately 0.35% held by the top ten. This CDR3 has 13 residues. J gave up 4 bases and V 10 bases, and 7 bases lay outside the gene matches. Germline V gene data show CDR1 as MDHEN and CDR2 as SYDVKM. Everyone who donated was a Caucasian adult who lived in Nashville, Tennessee. Both subsets, CD45RA+ naive and CD45RA-negative memory, were split from the CD4+ cells. Sequencing was done on a sample of naive CD4+ T cells from PBMCs. Subset here: CD45RA+ positively selected. This chain joins TRBV28 and TRBJ1-5, with 7 bases that match TRBD1. This clonotype was sampled from a man younger than 30 in good health. Some clones in this sample may be carry-over from other donors' samples. The CDR3 loop reads CATGTVPNQPQHF. Written as DNA, the CDR3 is TGTGCCACCGGGACAGTCCCAAATCAGCCCCAGCATTTT.